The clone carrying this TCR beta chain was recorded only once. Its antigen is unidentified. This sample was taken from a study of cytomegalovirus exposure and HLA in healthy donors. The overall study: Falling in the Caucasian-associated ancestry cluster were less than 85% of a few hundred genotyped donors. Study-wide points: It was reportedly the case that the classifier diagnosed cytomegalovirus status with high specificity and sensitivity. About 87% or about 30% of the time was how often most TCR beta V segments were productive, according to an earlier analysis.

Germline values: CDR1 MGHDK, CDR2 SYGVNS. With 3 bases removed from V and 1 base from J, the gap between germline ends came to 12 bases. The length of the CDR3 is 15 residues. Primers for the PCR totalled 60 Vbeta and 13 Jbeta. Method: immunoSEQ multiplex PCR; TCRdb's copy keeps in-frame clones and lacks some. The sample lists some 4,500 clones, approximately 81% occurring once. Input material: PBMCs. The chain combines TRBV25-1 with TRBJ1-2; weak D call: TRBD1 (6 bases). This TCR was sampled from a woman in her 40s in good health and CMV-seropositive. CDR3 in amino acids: CASSEVQGNNYGYTF. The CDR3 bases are TGTGCCAGCAGTGAGGTACAGGGAAATAACTATGGCTACACCTTC.